Below, 10 T cell receptor beta chains from the same sample are listed, as sequenced in a study of T cell repertoires in cytomegalovirus infection. Using its own MiXCR run on the reads, TCRdb lists one record per CDR3 protein. This sample carries around 360,000 distinct CDR3 sequences, roughly 34% of them seen once, and the ten largest clones take roughly 14%. The antigens of these receptors remain unknown. Sample: cultured PBMCs, taken from culture after CMV antigen stimulation. These receptors were taken from a human donor in good health (CMV status not recorded). Some clones in this sample may be carry-over from other donors' samples.

The chain carries TRBV4-3 and TRBJ2-1; TRBD1 matches 7 bases. The junction had 10 bases not matched to a gene; V was cut back by 1 base and J by 10 bases. The CDR3 consists of 15 residues. CDR1 is LGHNA and CDR2 is YSLEER in the germline V gene. The CDR3 loop is CASSQGGQNRLEQFF. CDR3 coding DNA: TGCGCCAGCAGCCAAGGGGGACAGAATAGATTGGAGCAGTTCTTC.

V usage is TRBV6-5 and J usage is TRBJ1-6; TRBD1 aligns across 8 bases. The CDR3 has 17 amino acids. In germline, CDR1 is MNHEY, CDR2 SVGAGI. With 1 base clipped from V and 6 bases from J, the junction kept 8 bases outside the gene matches. The CDR3 bases are TGTGCCAGCAGTTACTGGCAGGGGGCTAAGATTAATTCACCCCTCCACTTT. This gives the protein CASSYWQGAKINSPLHF.

This clonotype has at least ten counts. This chain uses TRBV7-2 with TRBJ2-7, with TRBD2 identical over 9 bases. Trimming at V came to 6 bases and at J to 9 bases, leaving 6 bases not matched to a gene. This CDR3 region has 12 residues. Germline V gene lookup returns CDR1 SGHTA and CDR2 FQGNSA. The CDR3 DNA is TGTGCCAGCAGTACCCCTAGCGGGGCGCAGTACTTC. This translates into CASSTPSGAQYF.

Concerning this clonotype: A read error is likely, as this CDR3 ends without the conserved phenylalanine or tryptophan. Because the CDR3's place on the DNA is in doubt, the DNA is left out and the CDR3 is given as listed by TCRdb. CDR3 protein: CASSLSRAGDPLI. The chain carries TRBV7-2 and TRBJ2-1; TRBD2 is taken as the D call from the table, unchecked against the DNA. The CDR3 spans 13 residues, counting both ends. CDR1 SGHTA and CDR2 FQGNSA come from the germline V gene.

This chain links TRBV20-1 with TRBJ2-6; unclear D gene. This CDR3 is built from 18 residues. Germline V gene lookup returns CDR1 DFQATT and CDR2 SNEGSKA (reference sequence). Trimming pared 7 bases from V and 1 base from J, leaving 23 bases between. The DNA for the CDR3 is TGCAGTGGTCACGGGTCTAAGCCGTCCCTTTCTGGGGCCAACGTCCTGACTTTC. Protein: CSGHGSKPSLSGANVLTF.

Notes on this clonotype: Germline is not matched at one junction end, which may reflect a read error. The chain is built from TRBV7-2 and TRBJ2-1; D could derive from TRBD1 or TRBD2 (5 bases each). The CDR3 is 16 residues long. The germline CDR1 and CDR2 sequences are SGHTA and FQGNSA. CDR3 amino acids: CASSLAETSGHNEQFF. CDR3 DNA: TGTGCCAGCAGCCTAGCCGAAACCTCGGGGCACAATGAGCAGTTCTTC.

J is TRBJ2-1 and V is TRBV11-3; 8 bases fit TRBD1. Germline V gene lookup returns CDR1 SGHNT and CDR2 YENEEA. The ends lost 2 bases at V and 12 bases at J; junction bases unmatched: 18. The CDR3 totals 17 residues. For the CDR3, the DNA is TGTGCCAGCAGCTTACGGACAGGGAGTGTACCTATCCCTCTGCAGTTCTTC. Its protein product is CASSLRTGSVPIPLQFF.

This clonotype was counted at least ten times. J is TRBJ2-1 and V is TRBV7-2; TRBD2 aligns across 11 bases. CDR3 length: 15 amino acids. Trimming took 5 bases from V and 7 from J; bases not matched to a gene: 7. The germline gives CDR1 SGHTA, CDR2 FQGNSA. Here the CDR3 DNA reads TGTGCCAGCAGCCTTAGCGGGAGGGCCCTAAATGAGCAGTTCTTC. This encodes CASSLSGRALNEQFF.

The rearrangement links TRBV6-2 or TRBV6-3 to TRBJ2-7, with D perhaps TRBD1 or TRBD2 (5 bases each). With 5 bases removed from V and 0 bases from J, the gap between germline ends came to 11 bases. From germline, CDR1 is MNHEY and CDR2 SVGEGT. This CDR3 is 14 amino acids long. CDR3 in DNA: TGTGCCAGCAGTACCGGGACCCACTCCTACGAGCAGTACTTC. This encodes CASSTGTHSYEQYF.

This sequence joins TRBV7-4 and TRBJ1-2, with a weak D call TRBD1 (6 bases). This CDR3 comprises 14 residues. V was shortened by 2 bases and J by 4 bases, with 11 bases between the two germline ends. CDR1 SGHVT and CDR2 SQSDAQ come from the germline V gene. CDR3 in DNA: TGTGCCAGCAGCTTACGGACAGATTCCTATGGCTACACCTTC. Its protein product is CASSLRTDSYGYTF.